Listed here are 20 T cell receptor beta chains from one sample, sequenced in a study of human T cells and chemical hapten exposure. Documented time point: patch test 2, 6 weeks after DPC sensitization. As for treatment: therapeutic diphenylcyclopropenone sensitization with weekly scalp DPC. TCRdb independently ran MiXCR on the RACE reads; one entry per CDR3 protein. The data show under 450,000 distinct CDR3 sequences, around 6% seen once. This material consisted of whole blood, taken in connection with sensitization to the hapten diphenylcyclopropenone (DPC). These receptor sequences come from a woman aged 18-29 years with alopecia areata. Some clones in this sample may be carry-over from other donors' samples.

V usage is TRBV14 and J usage is TRBJ2-1, with 9 bases identical to TRBD1. Per germline, CDR1 SGHDN and CDR2 FVKESK. V gave up 4 bases and J gave up 4 bases; unmatched junction bases: 11. The CDR3 has 17 residues. CDR3 region: CASSPPRGQGLYNEQFF. DNA of the CDR3: TGTGCCAGCAGCCCCCCAAGGGGACAGGGACTATACAATGAGCAGTTCTTC.

The chain is built from TRBV20-1 and TRBJ1-4; TRBD1 is a possible D gene (5 bases). The length of the CDR3 is 15 residues. The V gene lost 4 bases and the J gene lost 0 bases, with 12 bases spanning the gap. Germline lookup yields CDR1 DFQATT and CDR2 SNEGSKA (reference sequence). CDR3 bases: TGCAGTGCTACTCGCGGGGGAGCAACTAATGAAAAACTGTTTTTT. This codes for CSATRGGATNEKLFF.

This clonotype was counted ten times or more. This chain uses TRBV20-1 with TRBJ2-3; no definite D call. Germline lookup yields CDR1 DFQATT and CDR2 SNEGSKA (reference sequence). The V end was cut by 1 base, the J end by 1 base, with 9 bases between. The CDR3 has 14 residues. The CDR3 DNA sequence: TGCAGTGCTAGAGTGGTTGGTGGCACAGATACGCAGTATTTT. Translating gives CSARVVGGTDTQYF.

In this sample, this clonotype turned up many times. CDR3 bases: TGTGCCAGCAGTTACTCCGCTAGCGGGGGGGCCCAGTACTTC. It encodes CASSYSASGGAQYF. The rearrangement links TRBV6-5 to TRBJ2-5; 12 bases fit TRBD2. The CDR3 consists of 14 residues. The germline V gene encodes CDR1 MNHEY and CDR2 SVGAGI. The junction had 2 bases not matched to a gene; V was cut back by 0 bases and J by 9 bases.

This rearrangement joins TRBV12-3 or TRBV12-4 to TRBJ1-1; 8 bases agree with TRBD1. This CDR3 region has 13 residues. V lost 6 bases, J lost 11 bases, and 11 bases stayed unmatched. The CDR3 here is CASSPWRTGRAFF. DNA for the CDR3: TGTGCCAGCAGCCCCTGGCGGACAGGGCGGGCTTTCTTT.

This clonotype was counted ten times or more. This chain uses TRBV28 with TRBJ1-2; D remains unclear. Per germline, CDR1 MDHEN and CDR2 SYDVKM. Trimming removed 6 bases at V and 3 bases at J, with 11 bases between. The CDR3 is 13 amino acids. The CDR3: CASREMDDYGYTF. The CDR3 nucleotides read TGTGCCAGCAGGGAGATGGACGACTATGGCTACACCTTC.

This clonotype has just a few counts. This sequence joins TRBV15 and TRBJ2-7, with 12 bases that match TRBD2. Trimming cost V 5 bases and J 4 bases; bases outside gene matches: 3. CDR3 length equals 14 residues. The V gene's germline CDR1 is LNHNV and CDR2 YYDKDF (reference sequence). The CDR3 sequence: CATSSGLAGYEQYF. In nucleotides, the CDR3 is TGTGCCACCAGCTCGGGACTAGCGGGTTACGAGCAGTACTTC.

This clonotype has a count of ten or more. The chain couples TRBV12-3 or TRBV12-4 to TRBJ2-5, with 8 bases aligning to TRBD1. The CDR3 is made up of 13 amino acids. V lost 6 bases to trimming and J lost 4 bases; unmatched junction nucleotides: 4. The CDR3 DNA is TGTGCCAGCAGGACGACAGGGGCAGAGACCCAGTACTTC. This gives the protein CASRTTGAETQYF.

This clonotype was counted between two and nine times. J is TRBJ2-5 and V is TRBV29-1, with D uncertain. The CDR3 consists of 11 residues. Germline CDR1 reads SQVTM; CDR2 reads ANQGSEA. V lost 0 bases and J 4 bases, leaving 3 bases between the germline ends. The CDR3 DNA is TGCAGCGTTGAAGATGGAGAGACCCAGTACTTC. It encodes CSVEDGETQYF. The complete variable domain, with remaining parts taken from reference TRBV29-1 and TRBJ2-5, reads SAVISQKPSRDICQRGTSLTIQCQVDSQVTMMFWYRQQPGQSLTLIATANQGSEATYESGFVIDKFPISRPNLTFSTLTVSNMSPEDSSIYLCSVEDGETQYFGPGTRLLVL.

The rearrangement links TRBV11-1 to TRBJ2-1; TRBD1 matches at 7 bases. Germline lookup yields CDR1 SGHAT and CDR2 FQDESV (reference sequence). With 7 bases clipped from V and 9 bases from J, the junction kept 12 bases outside the gene matches. The length of the CDR3 is 14 residues. The CDR3 is CASTRDREGREQFF. The CDR3 bases are TGTGCCAGCACCCGGGACAGAGAGGGGCGTGAGCAGTTCTTC.

This clonotype appeared a few times. This chain uses TRBV10-3 with TRBJ2-7; D may be TRBD1 (5 bases). The germline V gene encodes CDR1 ENHRY and CDR2 SYGVKD. The CDR3 contains 15 residues. Trimming took off 0 bases at V and 2 bases at J, with 11 bases between the two ends. The chain's CDR3 is CAISESKGAPYEQYF. The CDR3 DNA follows: TGTGCCATCAGTGAGTCTAAAGGGGCGCCCTACGAGCAGTACTTC.

This clonotype has a handful of counts. The rearrangement links TRBV13 to TRBJ2-1; TRBD2 matches 10 bases. V trimming: 3 bases; J trimming: 3 bases; junction bases outside the gene matches: 2. This CDR3 comprises 15 residues. Germline assignment: CDR1 PRHDT and CDR2 FYEKMQ (reference sequence). The CDR3 spells CASSFTSGDYNEQFF. The CDR3 nucleotides read TGTGCCAGCAGCTTCACTAGCGGGGACTACAATGAGCAGTTCTTC. Full variable domain (rest looked up from reference TRBV13 and TRBJ2-1): AAGVIQSPRHLIKEKRETATLKCYPIPRHDTVYWYQQGPGQDPQFLISFYEKMQSDKGSIPDRFSAQQFSDYHSELNMSSLELGDSALYFCASSFTSGDYNEQFFGPGTRLTVL.

The chain uses TRBV20-1 and TRBJ2-7; D is unclear. Between the trimmed V and J ends, which lost 1 base and 2 bases, there was a span of 12 bases. The germline V gene encodes CDR1 DFQATT and CDR2 SNEGSKA (reference sequence). This CDR3 region has 14 residues. The CDR3 loop reads CSARGIADTYEQYF. CDR3 nucleotide sequence: TGCAGTGCTAGAGGTATTGCGGATACCTACGAGCAGTACTTC.

The chain links TRBV7-2 to TRBJ1-2; D gene ambiguous. The CDR3 totals 15 residues. CDR1 SGHTA and CDR2 FQGNSA come from the germline V gene. V was clipped by 0 bases and J by 6 bases, with 14 bases between them. This chain's CDR3 is CASSLAGTAIHGYTF. DNA for the CDR3: TGTGCCAGCAGCTTAGCCGGCACAGCAATCCATGGCTACACCTTC.

This clonotype came up many times. The chain is built from TRBV12-3 or TRBV12-4 and TRBJ1-1; 11 nucleotides line up with TRBD1. This CDR3 is built from 17 residues. The J segment lost 6 bases and the V segment lost 2 bases, leaving 11 bases of the junction unmatched. The CDR3 region has the DNA TGTGCCAGCAGTTTATTGGACAGGGGGCCTTTCAAATCTGAAGCTTTCTTT. It codes for CASSLLDRGPFKSEAFF.

This clonotype was observed a handful of times. The rearrangement uses TRBV6-2 or TRBV6-3 and TRBJ1-2; TRBD1 agrees at 10 bases. CDR3 size: 15 residues. V shed 5 bases and J 3 bases; nucleotides not matched to a gene: 6. CDR1 is MNHEY and CDR2 is SVGEGT in the germline V gene. In DNA, the CDR3 is TGTGCCAGCAGTCCCCGGACAGGGGGTCACTATGGCTACACCTTC. Amino acids: CASSPRTGGHYGYTF.

V and J are TRBV6-5 and TRBJ2-7, with D maybe TRBD2 (6 bases). Deletions cut 6 bases from V and 6 bases from J, with 24 bases between. The CDR3 sequence is 16 residues long. Germline lookup yields CDR1 MNHEY and CDR2 SVGAGI. CDR3 amino acids: CASRNSKGQGRSEQYF. The DNA for the CDR3 is TGTGCCAGCAGGAACTCCAAGGGCCAAGGGAGGTCCGAGCAGTACTTC.

This clonotype was counted only a few times. The CDR3 is CSARASGGLREQYF. The CDR3 DNA reads TGCAGTGCTAGAGCTAGCGGGGGTTTGAGGGAGCAGTACTTC. J is TRBJ2-7 and V is TRBV20-1; 10 positions agree with TRBD2. CDR3 length equals 14 residues. Germline CDR1 reads DFQATT; CDR2 reads SNEGSKA (reference sequence). V lost 1 base, J lost 7 bases, and 7 bases stayed unmatched.

This clonotype came up a few times. The genes are TRBV12-3 or TRBV12-4 and TRBJ1-3; no reliable D call. The CDR3 is made up of 15 amino acids. Trimming removed 6 bases from V and 0 bases from J, with 12 bases in between. This chain's CDR3 is CASSRARSSGNTIYF. The CDR3 bases are TGTGCCAGCAGCCGGGCACGCAGCTCTGGAAACACCATATATTTT.

The rearrangement links TRBV5-4 to TRBJ1-2; 7 bases fit TRBD1. V was clipped by 4 bases and J by 4 bases; unmatched bases: 4. Germline CDR1 reads SGHNT; CDR2 reads YYREEE (reference sequence). The CDR3 extends over 13 amino acids. The CDR3 DNA reads TGTGCCAGCAGCGGACAGGCCCCCTATGGCTACACCTTC. This translates into CASSGQAPYGYTF.